This is a list of T cell receptor beta chains from one sample in a study of T cell repertoires in cytomegalovirus infection. TCRdb analysed the reads with MiXCR anew, one entry per CDR3 protein. This table has about 150,000 distinct CDR3 sequences, around 24% appearing once. The sequenced material came from PBMCs. The receptor source for this set is a human donor in good health (CMV status not recorded). Some clones in this sample may be carry-over from other donors' samples. Both conserved end residues are part of each CDR3. The order of the fields is CDR3 DNA, CDR3 protein, D gene, J gene, clone size, V gene. A D gene is named only where the DNA matches it firmly. Where a row states a size, it is once, few, many or the class of an expanded clone; other rows omit it.

TGTGCCAGCGCTACAGGGGGGCCCCCCAATCAGCCCCAGCATTTT CASATGGPPNQPQHF TRBD1 TRBJ1-5 . TRBV2
TGTGCCAGCAGTTACCTCCCAACCGAGGGACCGAATCAGCCCCAGCATTTT CASSYLPTEGPNQPQHF . TRBJ1-5 few TRBV6-2/TRBV6-3
TGTGCCAGCAGCTTGGGACAGGGGGTGAATGAGCAGTTCTTC CASSLGQGVNEQFF TRBD1 TRBJ2-1 . TRBV11-2
TGCGCCAGCAGTCAATCTGACGGATACGAGCAGTACTTC CASSQSDGYEQYF . TRBJ2-7 few TRBV23-1
TGTGCCAGCAGCCCCCTAGCGGACAGGGCGATGAACACTGAAGCTTTCTTT CASSPLADRAMNTEAFF TRBD1 TRBJ1-1 few TRBV7-9
TGCAGCGTTGGACAGGGTTTTAGCACAGATACGCAGTATTTT CSVGQGFSTDTQYF TRBD1 TRBJ2-3 . TRBV29-1
TGTGCCAGCAGTTTATTAACAGGTACCTCCTACGAGCAGTACTTC CASSLLTGTSYEQYF . TRBJ2-7 many TRBV28
TGTGCCAGCAGCCGTTCAGATCAGCCCCAGCATTTT CASSRSDQPQHF . TRBJ1-5 many TRBV7-8
TGCGCCAGCAGCTTGACTAGCGGGGGGTCGAACACCGGGGAGCTGTTTTTT CASSLTSGGSNTGELFF TRBD2 TRBJ2-2 . TRBV5-1
TGTGCCAGCAGGATATTTGGCGGGGGGGCGGACTACGAGCAGTACTTC CASRIFGGGADYEQYF TRBD2 TRBJ2-7 few TRBV12-3/TRBV12-4
TGTGCCAGCAGCCAACAAATCACAGGGGGCCTCTATGGCTACACCTTC CASSQQITGGLYGYTF TRBD1 TRBJ1-2 few TRBV4-2
TGTGCCAGCAGCCCTCCGGGACTGTCCTACGAGCAGTACTTC CASSPPGLSYEQYF . TRBJ2-7 . TRBV3-1
TGTGCCAGCAGCCGCGAAATTAGCGGGGGTTACGAGCAGTACTTC CASSREISGGYEQYF TRBD2 TRBJ2-7 . TRBV3-1
TGTGCCGGCAGTCCTCGGGGTCGAGGGACAGATACGCAGTATTTT CAGSPRGRGTDTQYF . TRBJ2-3 few TRBV12-3/TRBV12-4
TGTGCCAGCAGTTTACAAGGAACAGCAGGCGAGCAGTACTTC CASSLQGTAGEQYF . TRBJ2-7 . TRBV28
TGCAGTGCTAGTGTGGTAGCGGTCACCGGGGAGCTGTTTTTT CSASVVAVTGELFF . TRBJ2-2 few TRBV20-1
TGCGCCAGCAGCCAAGGGCCCAGGGGCTACTATGGCTACACCTTC CASSQGPRGYYGYTF . TRBJ1-2 few TRBV4-3
TGTGCCAGCAGCTTAGCCCCTGTGGGAGGACCCTACAATGAGCAGTTCTTC CASSLAPVGGPYNEQFF . TRBJ2-1 many TRBV11-2
TGTGCCAGTAGCCGGTCCGGGACAGGGTACCTCGAGCAGTACTTC CASSRSGTGYLEQYF TRBD1 TRBJ2-7 few TRBV19
TGTGCCAGCAGCCCCCGCCGATCAGGGTGGGGCTACACCTTC CASSPRRSGWGYTF . TRBJ1-2 . TRBV5-4
TGTGCCAGCAGTCGCGGACAGGGGGTAGGGTATGGCTACACCTTC CASSRGQGVGYGYTF TRBD1 TRBJ1-2 . TRBV12-3/TRBV12-4
TGTGCCAGCAGCAAACTACGGGGCCCGAGCAATCAGCCCCAGCATTTT CASSKLRGPSNQPQHF . TRBJ1-5 . TRBV7-8
TGTGCCAGCAGGGCACAGGGGCCCCCCACTGAAGCTTTCTTT CASRAQGPPTEAFF TRBD1 TRBJ1-1 . TRBV5-4
TGTGCCAGCAGCCAAGAGGGGGAAGGGCCCAACTATGGCTACGCCTTC CASSQEGEGPNYGYAF . TRBJ1-2 . TRBV14
TGTGCCACCAACCAGGAGCAGCGCAATCAGCCCCAGCATTTT CATNQEQRNQPQHF . TRBJ1-5 . TRBV6-8